These T cell receptor beta chains were read from a single sample in a study of technical replicates of blood from a few donors. This table comes from immunoSEQ multiplex PCR, and its TCRdb copy is limited to in-frame clones, with some not included. This sample has 50,000 to 70,000 clones, with approximately 90% found just once. What was sequenced was PBMCs. These receptors originate from a human donor in good health. Some clones in this sample may be carry-over from other donors' samples. The conserved cysteine and the conserved F or W are not part of the CDR3 here. The order of the fields is CDR3 protein, J gene, V gene.

CDR3 protein: ASRGGTNTGELF; J gene: TRBJ2-2; V gene: TRBV13
CDR3 protein: ASSVSGETQY; J gene: TRBJ2-5; V gene: TRBV9
CDR3 protein: ASSQTTSGGPGGEY; J gene: TRBJ2-7; V gene: TRBV7-6
CDR3 protein: ASSLMTPGTQY; J gene: TRBJ2-5; V gene: TRBV5-4
CDR3 protein: ASSVGTGNNQPQH; J gene: TRBJ1-5; V gene: TRBV9
CDR3 protein: ASSHIAYTYNEQF; J gene: TRBJ2-1; V gene: TRBV11-2
CDR3 protein: ASSLGQGAGGQY; J gene: TRBJ2-7; V gene: TRBV7-8
CDR3 protein: ASSRGGRAFQETQY; J gene: TRBJ2-5; V gene: TRBV25-1
CDR3 protein: ASSRQDRLTDTQY; J gene: TRBJ2-3; V gene: TRBV11-2
CDR3 protein: ASRGLKLGDTGELF; J gene: TRBJ2-2; V gene: TRBV23-1
CDR3 protein: ASSEKQDYNSPLH; J gene: TRBJ1-6; V gene: TRBV6-1
CDR3 protein: ASRPWDRNTEAF; J gene: TRBJ1-1; V gene: TRBV19
CDR3 protein: AARRDRGNAEAF; J gene: TRBJ1-1; V gene: TRBV15
CDR3 protein: ASSQVLGGSYEQY; J gene: TRBJ2-7; V gene: TRBV4-3
CDR3 protein: ASRAGTSLPQY; J gene: TRBJ2-3; V gene: TRBV5-6
CDR3 protein: ASSFDRGVSVDTQY; J gene: TRBJ2-3; V gene: TRBV7-9
CDR3 protein: ASSPLGVAGVDTQY; J gene: TRBJ2-3; V gene: TRBV9
CDR3 protein: ASSGRRGQY; J gene: TRBJ2-7; V gene: TRBV6-5
CDR3 protein: ASSLGRAFYEQY; J gene: TRBJ2-7; V gene: TRBV7-2
CDR3 protein: ASSVSGGALTDTQY; J gene: TRBJ2-3; V gene: TRBV6-4
CDR3 protein: ASSEEAYEQY; J gene: TRBJ2-7; V gene: TRBV2
CDR3 protein: ASSLAGTSTDTQY; J gene: TRBJ2-3; V gene: TRBV6-6
CDR3 protein: ASSQNRGSYNEQF; J gene: TRBJ2-1; V gene: TRBV7-2
CDR3 protein: ASSNRDRATDTQY; J gene: TRBJ2-3; V gene: TRBV5-8
CDR3 protein: ASSGLGTDTQY; J gene: TRBJ2-3; V gene: TRBV2
CDR3 protein: ASSLGTSGSSGNEQF; J gene: TRBJ2-1; V gene: TRBV5-4
CDR3 protein: ASSARDYVTGELF; J gene: TRBJ2-2; V gene: TRBV7-2
CDR3 protein: ASSSVTETYTQY; J gene: TRBJ2-3; V gene: TRBV28
CDR3 protein: ASTATGTGKWVGEAF; J gene: TRBJ1-1; V gene: TRBV28
CDR3 protein: ASSPSTEAF; J gene: TRBJ1-1; V gene: TRBV18
CDR3 protein: ASSLSSGGTQY; J gene: TRBJ2-5; V gene: TRBV5-6
CDR3 protein: ASSVSIDRSPLH; J gene: TRBJ1-6; V gene: TRBV9
CDR3 protein: ASGSISLHTGELF; J gene: TRBJ2-2; V gene: TRBV12-5
CDR3 protein: ASSPWTTSGANVLT; J gene: TRBJ2-6; V gene: TRBV18
CDR3 protein: ASSSDSTYEQY; J gene: TRBJ2-7; V gene: TRBV5-1
CDR3 protein: ASSLRGEGTEAF; J gene: TRBJ1-1; V gene: TRBV7-6
CDR3 protein: ASSLRTSGGRQF; J gene: TRBJ2-1; V gene: TRBV7-2
CDR3 protein: ASSLPASGYEQY; J gene: TRBJ2-7; V gene: TRBV5-1
CDR3 protein: ASSYSGQGAGYGYT; J gene: TRBJ1-2; V gene: TRBV6-5
CDR3 protein: ASSVATSGMSNEQF; J gene: TRBJ2-1; V gene: TRBV9
CDR3 protein: ASSQAGPETQY; J gene: TRBJ2-5; V gene: TRBV14
CDR3 protein: ASSLEHIQY; J gene: TRBJ2-4; V gene: TRBV5-6
CDR3 protein: ASSLMGTNSYEQY; J gene: TRBJ2-7; V gene: TRBV7-2
CDR3 protein: ASSQSPTSSGNTIY; J gene: TRBJ1-3; V gene: TRBV4-1
CDR3 protein: AISESTGQGGQPQH; J gene: TRBJ1-5; V gene: TRBV10-3
CDR3 protein: ASSQDLNLGAPLGSQY; J gene: TRBJ2-3; V gene: TRBV4-3
CDR3 protein: ASRREVTDYEQY; J gene: TRBJ2-7; V gene: TRBV2
CDR3 protein: ASSFRGINTEAF; J gene: TRBJ1-1; V gene: TRBV27